Here is one T cell receptor beta chain with its context. What it recognizes is unknown. This sample stems from a study of cytomegalovirus exposure and HLA in healthy donors. Use of 60 Vbeta and 13 Jbeta primers characterized the PCR. Data came from immunoSEQ multiplex PCR; TCRdb stores just in-frame clones and leaves some out. The data show 65,000 to 90,000 clones, 72% seen once. Study-wide results and limits: The authors listed approximately 150 TCR beta chains as cytomegalovirus-associated. Analysis was carried out at a later point, and it linked a missense DCLRE1C variant to TCR beta V- and J-gene trimming.

Trimming pared 2 bases from V and 7 bases from J, leaving 9 bases between. Looked up from germline, CDR1 is SGHTA and CDR2 is FQGTGA. The CDR3 totals 13 residues. This TCR derives from a woman aged 35 to 49 in good health and CMV-seropositive. The sample taken for sequencing was PBMCs. The J gene is TRBJ1-5, the V gene TRBV7-3; perhaps TRBD1 as D (5 bases). The CDR3 coding sequence is TGTGCCAGCAGCTTAGGACATGCCCAGCCCCAGCATTTT. Its translation: CASSLGHAQPQHF.